This TCR beta chain is from a study of T cell responses to AZD1222 COVID-19 vaccine (dated by TCRdb to the early 2020s). Study-level background: TCR sequencing was performed for roughly 250 trial participants, of whom 200 to 210 were given two doses of AZD1222 and about 25 were given two doses of MenACWY control vaccine. Enrollment into the trials was organized by age into subgroups of 18-55, 56-69 and 70-plus years, and those subgroups contained roughly 150, 30 and 60 TCR-sequenced participants, respectively.

This clone was seen once. What this receptor recognizes is not known. Per-nucleotide qualities are absent, and no much larger clonotype sits a single base away. V is pruned by 8 bases and J by 0 bases, leaving 7 bases of the junction without a gene match. Including cysteine and phenylalanine, the CDR3 has 15 amino acids. Only the CDR3 region is kept as DNA, spanning 45 bases read in frame from base 1. The germline V gene specifies KGHSH as CDR1 and LQKENI as CDR2. The meaning of the sample's time point label: about 28 days (+/-7) after the second vaccine dose. AZD1222 recipients with second doses at about 4 weeks or about 12 weeks were pooled, because spike-specific TCR depth and breadth did not differ between schedules. Vaccinee samples were obtained from the UK trials COV001 and COV002, which included a single-blind randomized controlled phase 2/3 trial of AZD1222 (ChAdOx1 nCoV-19) in healthy adults. For TCRbeta chain sequencing, PBMC samples were collected from trial participants at day 0 and at day 28 after the second dose.

Summary of the overall study and its limitations: After two AZD1222 doses, spike-specific TCR breadth and depth were significantly higher than at day 0 and than in MenACWY recipients. Vaccine-associated CD4 TCRs spanned the whole spike protein, with dominant responses in regions 160-218 and 743-854. Reportedly, almost half of the unique spike-specific TCRs recognized epitopes lying outside the regions that are mutated in the B.1.351 and B.1.1.7 variants. The 56-69-year group was small, and its depth increase did not reach significance, likely because of low power. Conclusions about previously exposed vaccinees were limited because only 6 or 7 AZD1222 recipients were SARS-CoV-2 seropositive at baseline. Because no samples from the day 14 peak response were available, repertoires could be characterized only after the peak T cell response. Participants were mostly white British and included more females than males, and it was suggested by the authors that clonal diversity may have been underestimated.

The CDR3 regions of human TCRbeta chains were analyzed by immunosequencing. Per the source publication's procedure: TCRs in the repertoires were matched against a reference library of SARS-CoV-2-specific TCRs that had been generated with the MIRA antigen-specificity platform. Breadth was defined as the fraction of unique TCRs that were SARS-CoV-2-associated, and depth was defined as the fraction of total T cells that were SARS-CoV-2-associated. Using the MIRA data, each spike-specific TCR was assigned both to the spike region to which the TCR was reactive and to a CD4 or CD8 class. Log10-transformed breadth and depth values were compared by one-way ANOVA with Sidak's multiple comparisons tests. The clones in this table, taken by TCRdb from immuneACCESS, are in-frame only. Not every clone is retained; where verified, under half of the shortfall comes from an unresolved V gene, and the cause of the rest is unknown. V and J calls and clone size come straight from that table; D and trimming were deduced from the DNA. This sample is represented by 120,000 to 150,000 clones; 86% of them were singletons. The ten largest make up about 5.4% of the sample.

The clonotype comes from an adult who received the AZD1222 COVID-19 vaccine. The chain links TRBV18 with TRBJ2-7; 10 central nucleotides agree with TRBD1. The material was peripheral blood, obtained 28 days after the second AZD1222 dose. This receptor carries the CDR3 CASGTGTGDSYEQYF. The bases are TGTGCCAGCGGAACCGGGACAGGGGACTCCTACGAGCAGTACTTC.